This T cell receptor (beta chain) was recovered during a study of response to subunit inactivated influenza vaccine. Overall study findings and caveats: There was a suggestion from the authors that each seasonal influenza vaccination recruits few new T cells.

Many counts were recorded for this clonotype. Its antigen remains unknown. The CDR3 has 16 amino acids. The V and J ends lost 4 bases and 9 bases, in that order; junction bases with no gene match: 13. Germline loops: CDR1 SGHDT, CDR2 YYEEEE. TCRdb re-derived calls from the RT-PCR reads in MiXCR, one entry per CDR3 protein. Here the sample spans about 500,000 distinct CDR3 sequences, about 15% being singletons. Sequenced here: CD4+ T cells sorted from PBMCs, sampled roughly 24 months after vaccination. The chain carries TRBV5-6 and TRBJ1-6; 7 nucleotides line up with TRBD1. The clonotype was recovered from a man aged 50 to 69 who received an inactivated influenza vaccine. The CDR3 sequence is CASSLPSTGMASPLHF. The CDR3 nucleotides are TGTGCCAGCAGCCTACCTTCGACAGGGATGGCTTCACCCCTCCACTTT.